This entry lists 5 T cell receptor beta chains sequenced from one sample in a study of cytomegalovirus exposure and HLA in healthy donors. Repertoires were generated with immunoSEQ multiplex PCR, while TCRdb's copy carries only in-frame clones and drops some. The profile covers around 250,000 clones, with about 90% appearing a single time and around 3.1% taken by the ten largest. Material: PBMCs. The receptors originated from a woman aged 25 to 39 in good health and CMV-seronegative.

This clone showed up just once. J is TRBJ1-3 and V is TRBV11-3; D gene unclear. The CDR3 loop spans 15 amino acids. Germline CDR1 reads SGHNT; CDR2 reads YENEEA. Between the trimmed V and J ends, which lost 6 bases and 0 bases, there was a span of 12 bases. The CDR3 nucleotides are TGTGCCAGCAGTCGGACGGAGAGCTCTGGAAACACCATATATTTT. As protein: CASSRTESSGNTIYF.

This clone was counted once. The chain combines TRBV4-1 with TRBJ2-3; TRBD1 aligns across 10 bases. Trimming removed 2 bases from V and 1 base from J; junction bases left unmatched: 6. This CDR3 has 17 residues. Germline loops: CDR1 MGHRA, CDR2 YSYEKL. For the CDR3, the DNA is TGCGCCAGCAGCCAATATCCGGACAGGGGGGGCACAGATACGCAGTATTTT. It yields the protein CASSQYPDRGGTDTQYF.

The rearrangement links TRBV6-6 to TRBJ1-1, with 9 nucleotides matching TRBD1. With 2 bases clipped from V and 4 bases from J, the junction kept 5 bases outside the gene matches. CDR3 size: 15 residues. Germline V CDR1 and CDR2: MNHNY, SVGAGI (reference sequence). CDR3 bases: TGTGCCAGCAGTTACCCCGGGACAGGGATCACTGAAGCTTTCTTT. Translating it yields CASSYPGTGITEAFF.

The chain uses TRBV27 and TRBJ2-1; 12 nucleotides match TRBD2. V shed 2 bases, J shed 9 bases, and the junction held 11 bases outside the gene matches. CDR3 length: 17 amino acids. Germline V CDR1 and CDR2: MNHEY, SMNVEV (reference sequence). The CDR3 DNA is TGTGCCAGCAGTTTACGAACCCTGACTAGCGGGAGCGGTGAGCAGTTCTTC. Amino acid sequence: CASSLRTLTSGSGEQFF.

CDR3: CASSELQGEETQYF. DNA for the CDR3: TGTGCCAGCAGTGAGCTACAGGGCGAGGAGACCCAGTACTTC. This rearrangement joins TRBV25-1 to TRBJ2-5; a possible D gene is TRBD1 (6 bases). From germline, CDR1 is MGHDK and CDR2 SYGVNS. The V end was cut by 3 bases, the J end by 5 bases, with 13 bases between. The CDR3 is 14 amino acids.